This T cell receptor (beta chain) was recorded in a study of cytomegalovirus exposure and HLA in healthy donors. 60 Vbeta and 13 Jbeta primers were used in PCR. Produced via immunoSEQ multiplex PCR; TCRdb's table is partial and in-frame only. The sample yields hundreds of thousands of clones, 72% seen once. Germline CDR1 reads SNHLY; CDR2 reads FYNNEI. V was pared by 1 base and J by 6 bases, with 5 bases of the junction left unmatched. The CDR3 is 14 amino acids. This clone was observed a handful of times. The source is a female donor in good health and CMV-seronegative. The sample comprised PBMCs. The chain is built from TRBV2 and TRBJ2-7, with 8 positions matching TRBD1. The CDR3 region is CASSEGTGLGEQYF. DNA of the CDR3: TGTGCCAGCAGTGAAGGGACAGGGCTGGGCGAGCAGTACTTC.